Shown below are 29 T cell receptor beta chains from a single sample sequenced in a study of blood T cell repertoires in COVID-19 (dated by TCRdb to 2018 to 2020). The library was prepared using the immunoSEQ multiplex PCR assay. The table was pulled from immuneACCESS by TCRdb, which kept in-frame rearrangements only. Such tables lose some clones; where checked, under half of the loss comes from unresolved V genes, and the rest has no known cause. The sample table shows tens of thousands of clones, and over 60% are seen once. The ten most abundant clones make up over 40% of the sample. The sequencing sample was made of peripheral blood. These receptors were taken from a human donor in a cohort sampled during active COVID-19.

This clone is a singleton in its sample. The chain has TRBV3-1 (or the pseudogene TRBV3-2) and TRBJ1-2; D ambiguous. Germline-derived CDR1 and CDR2 are LGHDT and YNNKEL (reference sequence). The CDR3 is 15 amino acids. Trimming cost V 1 base and J 0 bases, with 9 bases left between them. CDR3 sequence (DNA): TGTGCCAGCAGCCAAGGAACAGTCCCTAACTATGGCTACACCTTC. Protein: CASSQGTVPNYGYTF.

The count of this clone is one. V and J are TRBV19 and TRBJ1-6, with TRBD1 as a possible D gene (6 bases). The CDR3 spans 16 residues. Germline V gene sequence: CDR1 LNHDA, CDR2 SQIVND (reference sequence). Deletions cut 5 bases from V and 3 bases from J, with 14 bases between. CDR3 nucleotides: TGTGCCAGTAGTGACCCAACAGGGCTCTATAATTCACCCCTCCACTTT. Protein sequence: CASSDPTGLYNSPLHF.

The J gene is TRBJ2-1, the V gene TRBV7-6, with a possible D match to TRBD1 (8 bases). In germline, CDR1 is SGHVS, CDR2 FNYEAQ. The CDR3 sequence is 14 residues long. V was shortened by 4 bases and J by 7 bases, with 14 bases between the two germline ends. The CDR3 region is CASSYGQGGNEQFF. CDR3 in DNA: TGTGCCAGCAGCTACGGACAGGGAGGGAATGAGCAGTTCTTC.

This clone came up a few times. The rearrangement uses TRBV6-6 and TRBJ2-7; 7 positions match TRBD1. This CDR3 comprises 15 residues. With 7 bases clipped from V and 0 bases from J, the junction kept 9 bases outside the gene matches. Germline V lookup: CDR1 MNHNY, CDR2 SVGAGI (reference sequence). As DNA, the CDR3 is TGTGCCAGCATCCAGGCCCGGGACAGCTCCTACGAGCAGTACTTC. Protein product: CASIQARDSSYEQYF.

This chain joins TRBV4-3 and TRBJ1-1, with D hard to call. Germline CDR1 is LGHNA and CDR2 is YSLEER. V dropped 0 bases and J dropped 5 bases, with 19 bases sitting between them. This CDR3 comprises 17 residues. The CDR3 spells CASSQDRASGVGTEAFF. The CDR3 DNA sequence: TGCGCCAGCAGCCAAGATAGGGCAAGCGGAGTGGGGACTGAAGCTTTCTTT.

V gene TRBV4-1 combines with J gene TRBJ2-1; perhaps TRBD2 as D (6 bases). This CDR3 comprises 13 residues. Germline values: CDR1 MGHRA, CDR2 YSYEKL. V lost 4 bases and J lost 9, with 13 bases in between. The CDR3 loop is CASSRDRSGEQFF. DNA for the CDR3: TGCGCCAGCAGCCGAGACCGTAGCGGTGAGCAGTTCTTC.

This clone has a handful of counts. The chain uses TRBV19 and TRBJ1-5; D is undetermined. CDR1 LNHDA and CDR2 SQIVND come from the germline V gene (reference sequence). The ends were cut back, 1 base at V and 5 bases at J, with 15 bases in the middle. This CDR3 contains 16 residues. This chain's CDR3 is CASSIGRVGRDQPQHF. CDR3 DNA sequence: TGTGCCAGTAGTATAGGGAGGGTGGGAAGAGATCAGCCCCAGCATTTT.

The chain combines TRBV6-5 with TRBJ2-5, with 7 bases matching TRBD1. The V gene's germline CDR1 is MNHEY and CDR2 SVGAGI. Losses at the gene ends were 6 bases for V and 5 bases for J; bases not matched to a gene: 6. The CDR3 spans 13 residues. For the CDR3, the DNA is TGTGCCAGCAGAAGACAGGGTCGGGAGACCCAGTACTTC. As protein: CASRRQGRETQYF.

V gene TRBV2 combines with J gene TRBJ2-1; a weak D match, TRBD2 (5 bases). Trimming removed 7 bases from V and 0 bases from J, with 13 bases in between. This CDR3 contains 15 residues. Germline V lookup: CDR1 SNHLY, CDR2 FYNNEI. CDR3 coding DNA: TGTGCCAGCAAAACGAGCGGACCCTCCTACAATGAGCAGTTCTTC. Translating gives CASKTSGPSYNEQFF.

The chain recombines TRBV19 with TRBJ2-7; TRBD1 matches 8 bases. After removal of 4 bases from V and 4 bases from J, the junction contained 6 bases not matched to a gene. The CDR3 has 14 residues. Germline-derived CDR1 and CDR2 are LNHDA and SQIVND (reference sequence). The CDR3 DNA sequence: TGTGCCAGTAGTAGCAGGGGGCGCTCATACGAGCAGTACTTC. Translation: CASSSRGRSYEQYF. Complete variable domain (other parts from reference TRBV19 and TRBJ2-7): DGGITQSPKYLFRKEGQNVTLSCEQNLNHDAMYWYRQDPGQGLRLIYYSQIVNDFQKGDIAEGYSVSREKKESFPLTVTSAQKNPTAFYLCASSSRGRSYEQYFGPGTRLTVT.

This clone was observed a handful of times. The chain uses TRBV6-6 and TRBJ2-1; 9 nucleotides align to TRBD2. Germline CDR1 and CDR2: MNHNY and SVGAGI (reference sequence). The CDR3 has 15 amino acids. V was pared by 7 bases and J by 7 bases, with 11 bases of the junction left unmatched. The CDR3 sequence is CASKQSRGRENEQFF. CDR3 DNA: TGTGCCAGCAAACAGTCGCGCGGGAGGGAGAATGAGCAGTTCTTC.

This sequence joins TRBV6-2 or TRBV6-3 and TRBJ1-1; D gene uncertain. Germline CDR1 MNHEY, CDR2 SVGEGT. CDR3 length equals 15 residues. V shed 2 bases and J shed 5 bases, with 15 bases lying between them. CDR3 loop: CASSYGGSSSTEAFF. The CDR3 DNA reads as TGTGCCAGCAGTTACGGAGGGTCCAGTTCAACTGAAGCTTTCTTT.

J is TRBJ1-2 and V is TRBV28; D gene unclear. This CDR3 has 12 amino acids. CDR1 MDHEN and CDR2 SYDVKM come from the germline V gene. The V end was cut by 6 bases, the J end by 8 bases, with 13 bases between. The CDR3 region is CASSRDPGGYTF. In DNA form, the CDR3 reads TGTGCCAGCAGCCGTGACCCAGGCGGCTACACCTTC.

The V gene is TRBV3-1 (or the pseudogene TRBV3-2), the J gene TRBJ2-7; TRBD2 matches at 9 bases. This CDR3 has 15 residues. Trimming removed 5 bases from V and 4 bases from J; junction bases left unmatched: 9. Germline V lookup: CDR1 LGHDT, CDR2 YNNKEL (reference sequence). The DNA of the CDR3 is TGTGCCAGCAGCTACGGTGGGGCGGGAGGGTACGAGCAGTACTTC. It codes for CASSYGGAGGYEQYF.

In this sample, this clone turned up once. J is TRBJ2-7 and V is TRBV2; D call uncertain. The CDR3 has 14 amino acids. V was cut by 1 base and J by 4 bases, with 11 bases left in between. The germline gives CDR1 SNHLY, CDR2 FYNNEI. For the CDR3, the DNA is TGTGCCAGCAGTGAAGGGTTCGGTTTATACGAGCAGTACTTC. The encoded protein is CASSEGFGLYEQYF.

The genes are TRBV4-1 and TRBJ2-7, with D possibly TRBD1 on 5 matching bases. The V gene lost 1 base and the J gene lost 2 bases, with 18 bases spanning the gap. The CDR3 is 17 residues long. Germline-derived CDR1 and CDR2 are MGHRA and YSYEKL. Written as DNA, the CDR3 is TGCGCCAGCAGCCAAGGGAGTACAGGCGCCCGGCCCTACGAGCAGTACTTC. Translating it yields CASSQGSTGARPYEQYF.

In its sample, this clone was seen a few times. The rearrangement joins TRBV11-2 to TRBJ1-1; D ambiguous. The CDR3 sequence is 14 residues long. Trimming stripped 4 bases from V and 1 base from J, with 10 bases between. Per germline, CDR1 SGHAT and CDR2 FQNNGV. CDR3 sequence: CASSSSGSNTEAFF. CDR3 DNA sequence: TGTGCCAGCAGCTCTAGCGGGTCGAACACTGAAGCTTTCTTT.

The CDR3 protein is CASSPRDRGNTEAFF. CDR3 DNA sequence: TGTGCCAGCAGTCCTCGGGACAGGGGGAACACTGAAGCTTTCTTT. V is TRBV27 and J is TRBJ1-1; 10 positions agree with TRBD1. Germline V gene sequence: CDR1 MNHEY, CDR2 SMNVEV (reference sequence). The CDR3 spans 15 residues. The trim removed 5 bases at V and 1 base at J, leaving 4 bases unmatched.

As concerns this clone: The germline gene is not matched at one end of the junction; a read error may be the cause. This rearrangement joins TRBV5-1 to TRBJ2-5; 7 bases agree with TRBD1. Germline CDR1 is SGHRS and CDR2 is YFSETQ. This CDR3 is 18 amino acids long. The CDR3 here is CASSLFSRGNPTQGTQYF. The CDR3 DNA reads as TGCGCCAGCAGCTTGTTTTCCAGGGGGAATCCCACCCAAGGGACCCAGTACTTC.

The rearrangement joins TRBV5-1 to TRBJ2-1; 10 positions match TRBD2. V trimming: 0 bases; J trimming: 0 bases; junction bases outside the gene matches: 9. Looked up from germline, CDR1 is SGHRS and CDR2 is YFSETQ. The CDR3 has 19 residues. The CDR3 bases are TGCGCCAGCAGCTTGGCGGCGGGACTAGCGCAGAGCTCCTACAATGAGCAGTTCTTC. This encodes CASSLAAGLAQSSYNEQFF.

To note about this clone: Other DNA sequences of this sample code for an identical CDR3. The V and J genes are TRBV28 and TRBJ2-1; unclear D gene. CDR3 size: 13 residues. Trimming took off 7 bases at V and 1 base at J, with 8 bases between the two ends. The germline gives CDR1 MDHEN, CDR2 SYDVKM. The CDR3 bases are TGTGCCAGCATTGGCAGTTCCTACAATGAGCAGTTCTTC. It is translated as CASIGSSYNEQFF.

This chain connects TRBV5-4 to TRBJ2-5, with no clear D. V lost 0 bases to trimming and J lost 3 bases, with 9 bases between them. Germline V gene sequence: CDR1 SGHNT, CDR2 YYREEE (reference sequence). The CDR3 consists of 14 residues. The CDR3 sequence is CASSLDYPEETQYF. The CDR3 DNA is TGTGCCAGCAGCTTGGACTACCCGGAAGAGACCCAGTACTTC. Full variable domain (missing parts from reference TRBV5-4 and TRBJ2-5): ETGVTQSPTHLIKTRGQQVTLRCSSQSGHNTVSWYQQALGQGPQFIFQYYREEENGRGNFPPRFSGLQFPNYSSELNVNALELDDSALYLCASSLDYPEETQYFGPGTRLLVL.

The chain is built from TRBV6-2 or TRBV6-3 and TRBJ1-5; D gene ambiguous. Between the trimmed V and J ends, which lost 6 bases and 2 bases, there was a span of 11 bases. Germline assignment: CDR1 MNHEY and CDR2 SVGEGT. The CDR3 length is 14 residues. In nucleotides, the CDR3 is TGTGCCAGCAGCCGAGGAGGCGGCAATCAGCCCCAGCATTTT. Translating gives CASSRGGGNQPQHF.

This rearrangement joins TRBV7-2 to TRBJ2-7, with D perhaps TRBD1 (7 bases). Per the germline V gene, CDR1 is SGHTA and CDR2 is FQGNSA. V dropped 2 bases and J dropped 2 bases, with 19 bases sitting between them. The CDR3 consists of 17 residues. CDR3 loop: CASSLMGGTAVPYEQYF. The CDR3 coding sequence is TGTGCCAGCAGCTTAATGGGCGGGACAGCGGTTCCCTACGAGCAGTACTTC.

This clone was recorded a few times. The CDR3 DNA follows: TGTGCCAGTACCATTACAGGGGGCAAAAACATTCAGTACTTC. It codes for CASTITGGKNIQYF. V gene TRBV19 combines with J gene TRBJ2-4; 8 bases map to TRBD1. Germline lookup yields CDR1 LNHDA and CDR2 SQIVND (reference sequence). V dropped 7 bases and J dropped 3; count of bases not matched to a gene: 5. This CDR3 has 14 amino acids.

J is TRBJ2-7 and V is TRBV11-2; weak D call: TRBD2 (5 bases). The CDR3 has 14 residues. Trimming removed 3 bases from V and 4 bases from J, with 13 bases in between. Germline V gene data show CDR1 as SGHAT and CDR2 as FQNNGV. The CDR3, as DNA: TGTGCCAGCAGCTTCCCCGGACTTACTTACGAGCAGTACTTC. Protein sequence: CASSFPGLTYEQYF. Complete variable domain (other parts from reference TRBV11-2 and TRBJ2-7): EAGVAQSPRYKIIEKRQSVAFWCNPISGHATLYWYQQILGQGPKLLIQFQNNGVVDDSQLPKDRFSAERLKGVDSTLKIQPAKLEDSAVYLCASSFPGLTYEQYFGPGTRLTVT.

The chain uses TRBV7-2 and TRBJ1-3; D perhaps matches TRBD1 (5 bases). Trimming removed 5 bases from V and 4 bases from J, with 18 bases in between. This CDR3 comprises 16 residues. CDR1 is SGHTA, CDR2 FQGNSA, per germline. In DNA, the CDR3 is TGTGCCAGCAGCGCTCGGGCAGGGAAGAGCGGAAACACCATATATTTT. It is translated as CASSARAGKSGNTIYF.

This chain uses TRBV25-1 with TRBJ2-5; D unclear. Trimming shortened V by 8 bases and J by 2 bases, and 12 bases separated the two germline ends. Germline-derived CDR1 and CDR2 are MGHDK and SYGVNS. The length of the CDR3 is 13 residues. CDR3 protein: CASCCEEQETQYF. CDR3 in DNA: TGTGCCAGCTGTTGTGAGGAACAAGAGACCCAGTACTTC.

The V and J genes are TRBV15 and TRBJ1-1, with D perhaps matching TRBD1 (6 bases). The ends were cut back, 0 bases at V and 5 bases at J, with 16 bases in the middle. The germline V gene encodes CDR1 LNHNV and CDR2 YYDKDF (reference sequence). The CDR3 length is 16 residues. This chain's CDR3 is CATSRDRPGVGTEAFF. CDR3 in DNA: TGTGCCACCAGCAGAGATAGGCCAGGGGTAGGGACTGAAGCTTTCTTT.